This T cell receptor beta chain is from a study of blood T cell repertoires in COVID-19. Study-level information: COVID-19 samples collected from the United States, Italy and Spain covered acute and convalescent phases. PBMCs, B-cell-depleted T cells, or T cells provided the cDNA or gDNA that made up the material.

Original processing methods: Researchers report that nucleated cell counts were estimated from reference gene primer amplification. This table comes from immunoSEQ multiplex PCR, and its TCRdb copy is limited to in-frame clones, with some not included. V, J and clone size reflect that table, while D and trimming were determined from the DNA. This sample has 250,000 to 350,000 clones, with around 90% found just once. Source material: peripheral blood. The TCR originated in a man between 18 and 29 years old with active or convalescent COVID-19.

This CDR3 reads CASSLGSGQQETQYF. CDR3 nucleotide sequence: TGTGCCAGCAGCTTAGGTTCGGGACAGCAAGAGACCCAGTACTTC. This chain joins TRBV7-9 and TRBJ2-5, with 7 positions matching TRBD1. Germline CDR1 SEHNR, CDR2 FQNEAQ (reference sequence). With V trimmed by 1 base and J by 2 bases, 4 bases remained unmatched. The CDR3 has 15 residues.